This entry describes one T cell receptor beta chain. Its target is unknown. Germline and junction disagree at one end, which may indicate a read error. Primed by a sample-barcoded 5' primer and a J-beta primer mix, a second PCR proceeded for 7 to 11 cycles. Carrying 12 random nucleotides, a template-switch adaptor labeled each individual cDNA molecule. TCRdb re-analysed the 5' RACE reads in MiXCR, keeping a single row per CDR3 protein. The table lists around 790,000 distinct CDR3 sequences, under 45% of them singletons. This entry belongs to a study of blood T cells in healthy people across ages. The individuals who served as donors were healthy Caucasians living in Russia, aged about 6 to 95. Study-wide points: Both naive CD4+ cell counts and diversity were greater in long-lived donors than in aged donors. TCR beta diversity correlated strongly with naive T cell percentage.

This clonotype was obtained from a man in his sixties in good health. The sequenced material came from blood.

The CDR3 DNA sequence: TGTGCCAGCAGCGGCCAGACAGGGGGCGAAGACTATGGCCACACCTTC. This gives the protein CASSGQTGGEDYGHTF. The chain links TRBV11-3 to TRBJ1-2; 10 bases match TRBD1. In germline, CDR1 is SGHNT, CDR2 YENEEA. This CDR3 region has 16 residues.